The clone carrying this T cell receptor beta chain is labeled medium-sized (0.01 to 0.1%). Its antigen is unknown. This CDR3 region has 13 residues. The sample originates from a study of beta chain features in type 1 diabetes. Study findings and constraints: A moderate, significant TCRB CDR3 shortening appeared in type 1 diabetes across four CD4+ subsets. Insertion counts at VDJ junctions were lower in type 1 diabetes patients, who also showed more deletions there.

Since all of the isolated RNA was reverse transcribed, expressed TCRB transcripts were what got sequenced. Clones were read by immunoSEQ multiplex PCR, and TCRdb kept only the in-frame ones, dropping some. The sample lists approximately 60,000 clones, 52% occurring once. The chain carries TRBV21-1 and TRBJ1-2; the table's TRBD1 call for D was not verified on the DNA. TRBV21-1 is a documented pseudogene. The sequence was collected from a woman aged 40 to 50 with type 1 diabetes. Sequencing used Tregs from blood. The DNA of the CDR3 is TGTGCCAGCAGCAGAAGACAGAACTATGGCTACACCTTC. Translated, it gives CASSRRQNYGYTF.